This TCR beta chain was obtained from a study of cytomegalovirus exposure and HLA in healthy donors. Overall study context: Unique TCR beta sequences numbering fewer than 130 million came from 150 million to 200 million T cells in an earlier analysis. Most genotyped donors, approximately 77% of 350 to 500, had Caucasian-associated genetic ancestry. Study-wide results and limits: In all likelihood, a cluster of highly shared sequence variants was a sequencing artifact. With later analysis, a missense DCLRE1C variant became linked to TCR beta V- and J-gene trimming.

A word on this clone: Its antigen remains unknown.

PCR primers comprised 60 Vbeta and 13 Jbeta primers. Method: immunoSEQ multiplex PCR; TCRdb's copy keeps in-frame clones and lacks some. Seen in this sample are under 150,000 clones; the ten most common clones hold roughly 2.6%. Germline loops: CDR1 MNHEY, CDR2 SMNVEV (reference sequence). This CDR3 has 14 residues. Germline trimming cut 6 bases from V and 4 bases from J; bases unmatched to any gene: 8. The source of this sequence is a man in his forties in good health and CMV-seronegative. Material: PBMCs. The genes are TRBV27 and TRBJ1-2; 7 positions agree with TRBD1. CDR3: CASRSDRVSYGYTF. CDR3 nucleotide sequence: TGTGCCAGCAGGAGTGACAGGGTATCCTATGGCTACACCTTC.